Following are 10 T cell receptor beta chains from one sample sequenced in a study of T-cell reconstitution after alpha-beta-depleted transplantation in children. Unique molecular identifiers were used in preparing the TCRbeta library. Using its own MiXCR run on the PCR reads, TCRdb lists one record per CDR3 protein. Here the sample spans nearly 400,000 distinct CDR3 sequences, about a fifth being singletons. The specimen was PBMCs from the stem cell graft donor, collected from the stem cell graft. The receptors stem from a human donor who donated a stem cell graft to a child with acute myeloid leukemia.

This clonotype was seen a handful of times. The V gene is TRBV25-1, the J gene TRBJ2-1, with 14 bases lining up with TRBD2. The CDR3 runs 16 residues. V lost 5 bases and J lost 4; bases outside the gene matches: 4. The germline V gene has CDR1 MGHDK and CDR2 SYGVNS. CDR3 sequence: CASSTGTSGSYNEQFF. The CDR3 bases are TGTGCCAGCAGTACGGGGACTAGCGGGAGTTACAATGAGCAGTTCTTC.

The chain combines TRBV28 with TRBJ2-4; TRBD1 aligns across 9 bases. The CDR3 loop spans 15 amino acids. Losses at the gene ends were 7 bases for V and 6 bases for J; bases not matched to a gene: 10. CDR1 MDHEN and CDR2 SYDVKM come from the germline V gene. The CDR3 sequence: CASTQPGQGTNIQYF. The CDR3 region has the DNA TGTGCCAGCACCCAACCGGGACAGGGCACAAACATTCAGTACTTC.

This chain joins TRBV24-1 and TRBJ2-1, with 7 bases fitting TRBD1. The CDR3 length is 16 residues. J gave up 6 bases and V 5 bases, and 12 bases lay outside the gene matches. The germline CDR1 and CDR2 sequences are KGHDR and SFDVKD. The CDR3 spells CATSALPTGVINEQFF. The CDR3 region has the DNA TGTGCCACCAGTGCCCTCCCCACAGGGGTTATCAATGAGCAGTTCTTC.

This clonotype was observed a handful of times. This chain connects TRBV5-1 to TRBJ2-7, with D perhaps matching TRBD2 (5 bases). CDR1 SGHRS and CDR2 YFSETQ come from the germline V gene. Deletions cut 3 bases from V and 5 bases from J, with 9 bases between. This CDR3 has 12 amino acids. The CDR3 region is CASSSGGHEQYF. CDR3 sequence (DNA): TGCGCCAGCAGCTCCGGAGGCCACGAGCAGTACTTC.

In this sample, this clonotype turned up once. V usage is TRBV20-1 and J usage is TRBJ2-7; 10 positions agree with TRBD2. The CDR3 loop spans 13 amino acids. Germline V gives CDR1 DFQATT, CDR2 SNEGSKA (reference sequence). V gave up 6 bases and J gave up 5 bases; unmatched junction bases: 7. CDR3 DNA sequence: TGCAGTGCCCCCGCTAGCGGGAGTCACGAGCAGTACTTC. It is translated as CSAPASGSHEQYF.

This clonotype was counted only a few times. The chain has TRBV5-4 and TRBJ2-2; D perhaps matches TRBD2 (6 bases). The V end lost 2 bases, the J end lost 4 bases, and 15 bases lay between the germline ends. In germline, CDR1 is SGHNT, CDR2 YYREEE (reference sequence). CDR3 length: 16 residues. CDR3 DNA: TGTGCCAGCAGCTTTCCTTTTTTGGGGGGCACCGGGGAGCTGTTTTTT. It translates to CASSFPFLGGTGELFF. The whole variable domain, remainder taken from reference TRBV5-4 and TRBJ2-2, is ETGVTQSPTHLIKTRGQQVTLRCSSQSGHNTVSWYQQALGQGPQFIFQYYREEENGRGNFPPRFSGLQFPNYSSELNVNALELDDSALYLCASSFPFLGGTGELFFGEGSRLTVL.

The chain joins TRBV9 to TRBJ1-1; unclear D gene. Germline V CDR1 and CDR2: SGDLS, YYNGEE. The CDR3 has 15 amino acids. V lost 0 bases and J lost 1, with 10 bases in between. CDR3 DNA sequence: TGTGCCAGCAGCGTAGGGCCGGCTGGGAACACTGAAGCTTTCTTT. Residues: CASSVGPAGNTEAFF.

This clonotype was picked up a small number of times. The chain is built from TRBV6-1 and TRBJ1-6, with TRBD1 matching 9 bases. The CDR3 runs to 16 residues. CDR1 and CDR2 (germline): MNHNS, SASEGT. Trimming at V came to 6 bases and at J to 6 bases, leaving 9 bases not matched to a gene. The CDR3 bases are TGTGCCAGCAGGCCGGGGACAGGGACTTCTAATTCACCCCTCCACTTT. Translated, it gives CASRPGTGTSNSPLHF.

The CDR3 reads CASSVSLDRPSGANVLTF. CDR3 DNA sequence: TGTGCCAGCAGCGTGTCCCTGGATCGTCCCTCTGGGGCCAACGTCCTGACTTTC. This chain links TRBV9 with TRBJ2-6; D not resolved. Germline CDR1 is SGDLS and CDR2 is YYNGEE. The CDR3 contains 18 residues. Trimming took 2 bases from V and 0 from J, leaving 15 bases between them.

A few counts support this clonotype. This chain joins TRBV4-1 and TRBJ2-3, with 16 bases that match TRBD2. J gave up 0 bases and V 8 bases, and 11 bases lay outside the gene matches. This CDR3 contains 19 residues. Germline V gene data show CDR1 as MGHRA and CDR2 as YSYEKL. CDR3: CASRGTSGRASSSTDTQYF. The CDR3, as DNA: TGCGCCAGCCGCGGGACTAGCGGGAGGGCCTCTTCTAGCACAGATACGCAGTATTTT.